One and the same sample provided the 6 T cell receptor beta chains below, sequenced in a study of cytomegalovirus exposure and HLA in healthy donors. Both 60 Vbeta primers and 13 Jbeta primers went into the PCR. Data came from immunoSEQ multiplex PCR; TCRdb stores just in-frame clones and leaves some out. The data contain over 200,000 clones, around 80% of them seen just once; the ten biggest clones take up 3% to 4%. Sequences were obtained from PBMCs. These receptors were collected from a male donor in good health and CMV-seronegative.

This chain links TRBV10-2 with TRBJ2-5, with D perhaps matching TRBD2 (6 bases). Germline V gene sequence: CDR1 WSHSY, CDR2 SAAADI. V was pared by 4 bases and J by 7 bases, with 10 bases between. This CDR3 has 12 amino acids. CDR3 amino acids: CASSVDSGTQYF. CDR3 DNA sequence: TGCGCCAGCAGTGTCGATAGCGGGACCCAGTACTTC.

V gene TRBV6-5 combines with J gene TRBJ2-7; the D gene is possibly TRBD1 (6 bases). The V and J ends lost 7 bases and 4 bases respectively, with 20 bases between them. The CDR3 contains 15 residues. Germline V lookup: CDR1 MNHEY, CDR2 SVGAGI. Written as DNA, the CDR3 is TGTGCCAGCATCCCGGGGTGGGGCAGGGGATACGAGCAGTACTTC. It yields the protein CASIPGWGRGYEQYF.

This clone was observed a single time. The V gene is TRBV5-1, the J gene TRBJ2-7, with 10 bases matching TRBD1. The J segment lost 3 bases and the V segment lost 7 bases, leaving 10 bases of the junction unmatched. Germline assignment: CDR1 SGHRS and CDR2 YFSETQ. This CDR3 region has 15 residues. This CDR3 is CASGPTRDRGYEQYF. CDR3 bases: TGCGCCAGCGGGCCGACCCGGGACAGGGGCTACGAGCAGTACTTC.

The chain has TRBV6-5 and TRBJ1-3; D is perhaps TRBD1 (6 bases). Between the trimmed V and J ends, which lost 2 bases and 1 base, there was a span of 12 bases. CDR1 is MNHEY and CDR2 is SVGAGI in the germline V gene. The CDR3 totals 16 residues. The DNA for the CDR3 is TGTGCCAGCAGTTACGGGGCAGGGGCGTCTGGAAACACCATATATTTT. As protein: CASSYGAGASGNTIYF.

The chain links TRBV6-1 to TRBJ1-5; unclear D gene. CDR1 and CDR2 from the germline V gene are MNHNS and SASEGT. The V and J ends lost 0 bases and 1 base respectively, with 7 bases between them. The CDR3 is 15 amino acids. Here the CDR3 reads CASSEAGGSNQPQHF. CDR3 coding DNA: TGTGCCAGCAGTGAAGCGGGAGGGAGCAATCAGCCCCAGCATTTT.

This clone was seen a few times. The chain recombines TRBV2 with TRBJ1-1; TRBD1 matches 7 bases. Per germline, CDR1 SNHLY and CDR2 FYNNEI. The trim removed 5 bases at V and 1 base at J, leaving 7 bases unmatched. This CDR3 has 15 amino acids. CDR3 loop: CASSTGDRENTEAFF. The CDR3 region has the DNA TGTGCCAGCAGTACGGGCGACAGGGAGAACACTGAAGCTTTCTTT. The variable domain in full, completed from reference TRBV2 and TRBJ1-1, reads EPEVTQTPSHQVTQMGQEVILRCVPISNHLYFYWYRQILGQKVEFLVSFYNNEISEKSEIFDDQFSVERPDGSNFTLKIRSTKLEDSAMYFCASSTGDRENTEAFFGQGTRLTVV.